The T cell receptor beta chain under discussion was sequenced for a study of OX40 agonist ivuxolimab in advanced cancers. Study context: Patients got intravenous ivuxolimab at 0.01 to 10 mg/kg every 2 weeks. Participants, 82.7% male, averaged around 64 years of age, ranging from roughly 23 to 90. Whole-study findings and limits: In general, CD8+ T cells held more expanded clones than CD4+ did, on average.

TCRdb's table, derived via immunoSEQ multiplex PCR, lists solely in-frame clones and lacks some. The table lists about 46,000 clones, around 86% of them singletons. This clone was observed once. Its specificity is not known. Losses at the gene ends were 3 bases for V and 8 bases for J; bases not matched to a gene: 5. The CDR3 covers 14 residues. Germline CDR1 reads SGDLS; CDR2 reads YYNGEE. The sequence was collected from an adult with an advanced solid tumor such as melanoma, head and neck, liver or kidney cancer. This specimen was CD4+ or CD8+ T cells sorted from blood, taken in a trial of the OX40 agonist ivuxolimab. The V and J genes are TRBV9 and TRBJ1-4; 9 nucleotides agree with TRBD1. This chain's CDR3 is CASSADRGDEKLFF. The CDR3 nucleotides are TGTGCCAGCAGCGCGGACAGGGGAGACGAAAAACTGTTTTTT.